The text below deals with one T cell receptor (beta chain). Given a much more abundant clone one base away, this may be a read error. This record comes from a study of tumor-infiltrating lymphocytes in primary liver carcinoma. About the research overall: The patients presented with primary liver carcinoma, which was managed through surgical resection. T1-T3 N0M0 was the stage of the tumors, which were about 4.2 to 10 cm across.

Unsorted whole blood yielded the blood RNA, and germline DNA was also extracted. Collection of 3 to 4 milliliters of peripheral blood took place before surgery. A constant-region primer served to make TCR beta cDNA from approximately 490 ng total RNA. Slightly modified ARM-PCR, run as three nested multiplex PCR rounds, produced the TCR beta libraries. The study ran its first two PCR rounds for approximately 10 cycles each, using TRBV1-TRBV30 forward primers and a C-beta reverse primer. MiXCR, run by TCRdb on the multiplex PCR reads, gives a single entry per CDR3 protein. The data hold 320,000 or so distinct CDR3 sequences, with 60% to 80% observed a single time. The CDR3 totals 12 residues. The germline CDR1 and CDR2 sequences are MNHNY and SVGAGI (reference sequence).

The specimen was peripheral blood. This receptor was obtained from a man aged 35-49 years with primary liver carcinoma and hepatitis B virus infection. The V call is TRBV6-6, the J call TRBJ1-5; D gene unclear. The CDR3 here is CASSYPNQSQHF. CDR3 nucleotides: TGTGCCAGCAGTTACCCCAATCAGTCCCAGCATTTT.